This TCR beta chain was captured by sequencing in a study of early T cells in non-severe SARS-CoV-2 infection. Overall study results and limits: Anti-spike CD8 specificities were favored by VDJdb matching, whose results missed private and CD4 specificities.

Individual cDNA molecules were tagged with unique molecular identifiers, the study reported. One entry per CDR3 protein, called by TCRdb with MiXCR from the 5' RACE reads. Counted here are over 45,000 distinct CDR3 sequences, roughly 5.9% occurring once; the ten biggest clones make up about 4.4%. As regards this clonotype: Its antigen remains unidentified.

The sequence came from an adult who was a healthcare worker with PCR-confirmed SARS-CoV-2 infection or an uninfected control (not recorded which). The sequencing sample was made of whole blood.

The CDR3 nucleotides read TGTGCCAGCAGCTTAGATGGGGGATGGAACACTGAAGCTTTCTTT. Translation gives CASSLDGGWNTEAFF. The gene calls are TRBV7-8 and TRBJ1-1, with a tentative D call TRBD1 (5 bases). The CDR3 has 15 residues. CDR1 is SGHVS, CDR2 FQNEAQ, per germline. Trimming removed 1 base at V and 1 base at J, with 10 bases between.